The clone carrying this TCR beta chain was seen a handful of times. Its antigen remains unknown. This sample stems from a study of T cell repertoires in cytomegalovirus infection. The germline CDR1 and CDR2 sequences are SEHNR and FQNEAQ (reference sequence). The ends lost 6 bases at V and 7 bases at J; junction bases unmatched: 12. The CDR3 is made up of 14 amino acids. TCRdb reprocessed the reads with MiXCR, giving one entry per CDR3 protein. The sample contains about 490,000 distinct CDR3 sequences, more than 15% of which appear only once. Study outcomes and limitations: Ex vivo, HLA-C-restricted CMV-specific TCR beta clonotypes prevailed over the rest of the response.

This TCR derives from a human donor in good health (CMV status not recorded). Some clones in this sample may be carry-over from other donors' samples. The chain links TRBV7-9 to TRBJ2-7; 7 positions match TRBD1. Material for sequencing was CD8+ T cells from PBMCs. CDR3 DNA sequence: TGTGCCAGCAGGGGGGACAGTCCCGTAGATGAGCAGTACTTC. Residues: CASRGDSPVDEQYF.